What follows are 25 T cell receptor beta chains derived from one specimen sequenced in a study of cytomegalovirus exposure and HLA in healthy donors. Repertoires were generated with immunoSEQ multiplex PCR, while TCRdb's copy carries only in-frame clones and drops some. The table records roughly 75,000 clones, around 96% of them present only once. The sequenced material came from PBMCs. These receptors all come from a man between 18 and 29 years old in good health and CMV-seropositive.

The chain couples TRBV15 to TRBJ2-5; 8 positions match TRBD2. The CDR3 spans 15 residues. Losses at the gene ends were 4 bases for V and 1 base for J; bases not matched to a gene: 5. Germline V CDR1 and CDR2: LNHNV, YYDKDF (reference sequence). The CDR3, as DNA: TGTGCCACCAGCAATTCGCGGGGGGCCCAAGAGACCCAGTACTTC. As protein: CATSNSRGAQETQYF.

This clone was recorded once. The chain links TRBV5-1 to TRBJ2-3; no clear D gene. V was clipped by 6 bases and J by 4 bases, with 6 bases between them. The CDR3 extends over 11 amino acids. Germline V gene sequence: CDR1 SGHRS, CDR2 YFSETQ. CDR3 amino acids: CASTLSDTQYF. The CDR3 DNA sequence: TGCGCCAGCACTTTGTCAGATACGCAGTATTTT.

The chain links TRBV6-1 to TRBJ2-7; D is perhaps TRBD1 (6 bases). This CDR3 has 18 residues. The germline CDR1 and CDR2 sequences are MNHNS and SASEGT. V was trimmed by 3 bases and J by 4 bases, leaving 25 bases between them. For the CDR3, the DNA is TGTGCCAGCAGTGACCTGGACAGCTCTCACCATCCTTCTTACGAGCAGTACTTC. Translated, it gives CASSDLDSSHHPSYEQYF.

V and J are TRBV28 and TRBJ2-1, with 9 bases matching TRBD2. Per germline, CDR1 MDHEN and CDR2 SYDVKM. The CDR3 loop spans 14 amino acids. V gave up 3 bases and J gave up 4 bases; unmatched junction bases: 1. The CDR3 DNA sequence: TGTGCCAGCAGTTTTACTAGCGGGTACAATGAGCAGTTCTTC. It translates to CASSFTSGYNEQFF.

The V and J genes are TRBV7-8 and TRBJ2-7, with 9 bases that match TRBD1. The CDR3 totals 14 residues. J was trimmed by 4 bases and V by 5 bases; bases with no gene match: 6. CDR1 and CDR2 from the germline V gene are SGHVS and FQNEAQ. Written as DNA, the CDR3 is TGTGCCAGCAGCGTAAACAGGGGGCCTTACGAGCAGTACTTC. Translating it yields CASSVNRGPYEQYF.

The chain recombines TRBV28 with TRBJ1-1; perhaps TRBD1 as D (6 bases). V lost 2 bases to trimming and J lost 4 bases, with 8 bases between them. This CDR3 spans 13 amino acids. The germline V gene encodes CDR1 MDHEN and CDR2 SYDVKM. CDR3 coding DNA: TGTGCCAGCAGTTTACGAGGGGGCACTGAAGCTTTCTTT. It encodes CASSLRGGTEAFF.

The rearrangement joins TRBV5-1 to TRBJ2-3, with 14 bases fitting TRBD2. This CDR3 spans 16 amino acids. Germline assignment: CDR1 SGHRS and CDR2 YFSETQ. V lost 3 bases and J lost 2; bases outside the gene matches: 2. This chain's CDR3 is CASSWTSGGFTDTQYF. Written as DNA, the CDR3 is TGCGCCAGCAGCTGGACTAGCGGGGGGTTCACAGATACGCAGTATTTT.

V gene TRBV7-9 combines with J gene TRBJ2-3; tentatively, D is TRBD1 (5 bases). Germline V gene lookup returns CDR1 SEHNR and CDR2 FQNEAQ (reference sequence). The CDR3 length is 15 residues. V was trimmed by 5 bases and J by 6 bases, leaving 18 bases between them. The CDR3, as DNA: TGTGCCAGCAGCGGTCTCGACAGATATGTTGATACGCAGTATTTT. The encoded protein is CASSGLDRYVDTQYF. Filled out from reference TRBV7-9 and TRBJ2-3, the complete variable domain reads DTGVSQNPRHKITKRGQNVTFRCDPISEHNRLYWYRQTLGQGPEFLTYFQNEAQLEKSRLLSDRFSAERPKGSFSTLEIQRTEQGDSAMYLCASSGLDRYVDTQYFGPGTRLTVL.

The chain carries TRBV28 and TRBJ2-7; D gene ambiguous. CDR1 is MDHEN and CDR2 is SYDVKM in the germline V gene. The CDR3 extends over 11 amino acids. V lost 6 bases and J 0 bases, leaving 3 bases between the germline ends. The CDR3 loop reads CASSFSYEQYF. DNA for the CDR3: TGTGCCAGCAGCTTCTCCTACGAGCAGTACTTC.

CDR3 protein: CASSLFGGSTDTQYF. The CDR3 region has the DNA TGTGCCAGCAGCTTATTTGGCGGGAGCACAGATACGCAGTATTTT. The V and J genes are TRBV7-2 and TRBJ2-3; D might be TRBD2 (5 bases). This CDR3 has 15 amino acids. Per germline, CDR1 SGHTA and CDR2 FQGNSA. V lost 2 bases, J lost 0 bases, and 9 bases lay in between.

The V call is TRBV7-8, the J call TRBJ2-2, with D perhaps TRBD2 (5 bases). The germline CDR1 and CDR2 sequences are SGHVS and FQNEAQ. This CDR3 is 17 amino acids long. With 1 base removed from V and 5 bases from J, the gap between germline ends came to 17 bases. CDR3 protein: CASSLGPGQEVTGELFF. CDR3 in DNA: TGTGCCAGCAGCTTAGGCCCCGGGCAGGAGGTAACCGGGGAGCTGTTTTTT.

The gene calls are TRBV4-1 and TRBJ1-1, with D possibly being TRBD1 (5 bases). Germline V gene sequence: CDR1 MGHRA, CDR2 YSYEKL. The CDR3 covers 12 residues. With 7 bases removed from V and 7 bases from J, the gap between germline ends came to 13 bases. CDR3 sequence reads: CASNSGGFEAFF. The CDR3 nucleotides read TGCGCCAGCAACTCCGGGGGGTTTGAAGCTTTCTTT.

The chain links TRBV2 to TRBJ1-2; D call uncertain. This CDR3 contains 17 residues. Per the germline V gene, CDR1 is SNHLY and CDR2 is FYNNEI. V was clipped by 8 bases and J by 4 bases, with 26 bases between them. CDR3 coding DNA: TGTGCCAGCTTGGCGGGCGGTATCCTCCGGGTCTCCTATGGCTACACCTTC. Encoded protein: CASLAGGILRVSYGYTF.

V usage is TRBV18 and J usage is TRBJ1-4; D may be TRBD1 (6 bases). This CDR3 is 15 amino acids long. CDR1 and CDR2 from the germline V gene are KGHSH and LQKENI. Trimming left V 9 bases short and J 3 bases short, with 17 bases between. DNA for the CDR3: TGTGCCAGTTTTTCGCAGGGGTCGTCTAATGAAAAACTGTTTTTT. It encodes CASFSQGSSNEKLFF.

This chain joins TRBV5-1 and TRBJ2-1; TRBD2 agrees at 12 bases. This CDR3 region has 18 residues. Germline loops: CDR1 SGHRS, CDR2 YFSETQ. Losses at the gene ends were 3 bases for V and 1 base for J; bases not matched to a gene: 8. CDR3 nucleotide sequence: TGCGCCAGCAGCTGGCCCAGACTAGCGGGAGTGTCCTACAATGAGCAGTTCTTC. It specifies CASSWPRLAGVSYNEQFF.

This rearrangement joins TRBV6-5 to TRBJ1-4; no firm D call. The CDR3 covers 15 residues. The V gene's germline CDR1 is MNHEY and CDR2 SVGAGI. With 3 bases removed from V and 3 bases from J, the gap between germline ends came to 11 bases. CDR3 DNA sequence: TGTGCCAGCAGTTATAATTCGGAGCCTAATGAAAAACTGTTTTTT. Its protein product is CASSYNSEPNEKLFF.

The CDR3 bases are TGTGCCAGCAGCTTGTGGCTCGCGGGCTCATTAAAAGAGACCCAGTACTTC. This gives the protein CASSLWLAGSLKETQYF. This chain links TRBV11-2 with TRBJ2-5, with D tentatively TRBD2 (5 bases). Looked up from germline, CDR1 is SGHAT and CDR2 is FQNNGV. Trimming cost V 3 bases and J 3 bases, with 20 bases left between them. This CDR3 spans 17 amino acids.

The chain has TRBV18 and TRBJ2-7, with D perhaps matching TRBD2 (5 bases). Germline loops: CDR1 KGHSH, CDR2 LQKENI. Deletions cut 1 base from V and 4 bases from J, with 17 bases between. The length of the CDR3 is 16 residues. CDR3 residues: CASSPLAGVTMYEQYF. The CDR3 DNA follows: TGTGCCAGCTCACCACTCGCGGGCGTTACTATGTACGAGCAGTACTTC.

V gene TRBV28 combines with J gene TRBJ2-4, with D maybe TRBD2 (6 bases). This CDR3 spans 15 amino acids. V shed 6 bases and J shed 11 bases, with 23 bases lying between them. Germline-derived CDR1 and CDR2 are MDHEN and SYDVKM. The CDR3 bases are TGTGCCAGCAGCAACTCCCCTAAAGGGCGGAGGGTTCAGTACTTC. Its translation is CASSNSPKGRRVQYF.

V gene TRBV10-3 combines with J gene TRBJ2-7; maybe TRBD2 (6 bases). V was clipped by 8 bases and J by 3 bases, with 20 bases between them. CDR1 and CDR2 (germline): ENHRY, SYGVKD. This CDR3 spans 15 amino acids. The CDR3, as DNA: TGTGCCATCGGGGATCATAGCGGAAAGAACTACGAGCAGTACTTC. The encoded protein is CAIGDHSGKNYEQYF.

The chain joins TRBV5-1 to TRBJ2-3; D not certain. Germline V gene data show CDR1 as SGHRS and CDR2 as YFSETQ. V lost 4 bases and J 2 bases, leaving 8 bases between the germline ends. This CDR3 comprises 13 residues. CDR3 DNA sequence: TGCGCCAGCAGCCACTACCCCACAGATACGCAGTATTTT. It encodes CASSHYPTDTQYF.

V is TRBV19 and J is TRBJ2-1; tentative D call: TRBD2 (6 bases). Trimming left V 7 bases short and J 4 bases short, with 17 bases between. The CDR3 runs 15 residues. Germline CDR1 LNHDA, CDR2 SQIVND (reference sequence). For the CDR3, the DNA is TGTGCCAGTAATAATTGGGAGACTAGTTACAATGAGCAGTTCTTC. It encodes CASNNWETSYNEQFF.

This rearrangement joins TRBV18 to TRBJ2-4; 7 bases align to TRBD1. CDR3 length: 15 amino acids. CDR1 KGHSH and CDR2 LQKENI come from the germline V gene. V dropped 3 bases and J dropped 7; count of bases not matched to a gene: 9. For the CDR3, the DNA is TGTGCCAGCTCACCGTACGGACAGGCGGAGAACATTCAGTACTTC. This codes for CASSPYGQAENIQYF.

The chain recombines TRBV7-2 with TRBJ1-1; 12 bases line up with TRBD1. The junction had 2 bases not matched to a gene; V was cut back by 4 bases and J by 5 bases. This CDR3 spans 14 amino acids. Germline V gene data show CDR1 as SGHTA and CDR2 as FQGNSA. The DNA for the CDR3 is TGTGCCAGCAGCTGGGACAGGGGGCGTACTGAAGCTTTCTTT. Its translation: CASSWDRGRTEAFF.

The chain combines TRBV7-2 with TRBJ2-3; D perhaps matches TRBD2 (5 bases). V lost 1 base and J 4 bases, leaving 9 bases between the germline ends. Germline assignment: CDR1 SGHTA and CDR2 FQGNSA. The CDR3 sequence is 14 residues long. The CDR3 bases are TGTGCCAGCAGCTTAGAGCTAGCCCCAGATACGCAGTATTTT. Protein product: CASSLELAPDTQYF.